The 27 T cell receptor beta chains below were found in one sample sequenced in a study of neoadjuvant anti-PD-1 for oral cavity cancer. Method: immunoSEQ multiplex PCR; TCRdb's copy keeps in-frame clones and lacks some. This sample carries about 9,800 clones, roughly 64% of them seen once, and the ten largest clones take 4.5%. Time point of the sample: after neoadjuvant nivolumab, at surgical resection. Sequences were derived from PBMCs, sampled after nivolumab (anti-PD-1) treatment. These TCRs come from a person aged 35 to 85 with oral cavity squamous cell carcinoma.

The V gene is TRBV7-3, the J gene TRBJ2-1; tentative D call: TRBD1 (6 bases). The ends were cut back, 5 bases at V and 9 bases at J, with 8 bases in the middle. This CDR3 has 11 residues. CDR1 is SGHTA, CDR2 FQGTGA, per germline. Here the CDR3 reads CASSAGVEQFF. The CDR3 region has the DNA TGTGCCAGCAGCGCAGGGGTTGAGCAGTTCTTC.

The chain couples TRBV6-5 to TRBJ1-1; tentatively, D is TRBD1 (5 bases). CDR1 and CDR2 from the germline V gene are MNHEY and SVGAGI. Trimming removed 6 bases from V and 1 base from J, with 15 bases in between. CDR3 length equals 15 residues. The CDR3 protein is CASREQVLGNTEAFF. The CDR3 DNA reads TGTGCCAGCAGGGAACAGGTCCTAGGGAACACTGAAGCTTTCTTT.

The chain uses TRBV7-6 and TRBJ2-5; 11 bases line up with TRBD2. Germline CDR1 SGHVS, CDR2 FNYEAQ. The CDR3 extends over 19 amino acids. V was clipped by 4 bases and J by 5 bases; unmatched bases: 18. The DNA for the CDR3 is TGTGCCAGCAGCTCTCTAGCGGGGGGCGGCTCGGATATGGGGGAGACCCAGTACTTC. Amino acids: CASSSLAGGGSDMGETQYF.

CDR3 in amino acids: CATSTRDRVYEQYF. CDR3 bases: TGTGCCACCAGTACCCGAGACAGGGTGTACGAGCAGTACTTC. The chain employs TRBV15 and TRBJ2-7; 7 bases are shared with TRBD1. This CDR3 has 14 residues. Germline CDR1 reads LNHNV; CDR2 reads YYDKDF (reference sequence). Trimming cost V 6 bases and J 4 bases; bases outside gene matches: 9. Full variable domain (missing parts from reference TRBV15 and TRBJ2-7): DAMVIQNPRYQVTQFGKPVTLSCSQTLNHNVMYWYQQKSSQAPKLLFHYYDKDFNNEADTPDNFQSRRPNTSFCFLDIRSPGLGDTAMYLCATSTRDRVYEQYFGPGTRLTVT.

This clone has only a few counts. This chain uses TRBV18 with TRBJ2-2, with 12 bases aligning to TRBD1. V trimming: 6 bases; J trimming: 6 bases; junction bases outside the gene matches: 5. Germline V gives CDR1 KGHSH, CDR2 LQKENI. The CDR3 runs to 15 residues. The CDR3 protein is CASSPGTGGSGELFF. The CDR3 nucleotides are TGTGCCAGCTCCCCCGGGACAGGGGGCTCCGGGGAGCTGTTTTTT. Full variable domain (missing parts from reference TRBV18 and TRBJ2-2): NAGVMQNPRHLVRRRGQEARLRCSPMKGHSHVYWYRQLPEEGLKFMVYLQKENIIDESGMPKERFSAEFPKEGPSILRIQQVVRGDSAAYFCASSPGTGGSGELFFGEGSRLTVL.

V usage is TRBV27 and J usage is TRBJ2-2; D uncertain. The CDR3 is 12 amino acids. Germline loops: CDR1 MNHEY, CDR2 SMNVEV (reference sequence). V dropped 0 bases and J dropped 5 bases, with 1 base sitting between them. CDR3 protein: CASSLSTGELFF. CDR3 DNA: TGTGCCAGCAGTTTATCGACCGGGGAGCTGTTTTTT.

The rearrangement links TRBV6-6 to TRBJ2-5; 8 nucleotides agree with TRBD1. There are 15 residues in the CDR3. Germline V gene sequence: CDR1 MNHNY, CDR2 SVGAGI (reference sequence). V lost 2 bases, J lost 4 bases, and 6 bases stayed unmatched. The CDR3 nucleotides are TGTGCCAGCAGTTACGCGGACAGGGTGGGAGAGACCCAGTACTTC. Its protein is CASSYADRVGETQYF.

This clone was seen more than once but under ten times. The J gene is TRBJ1-2, the V gene TRBV4-2; the D is unclear. The V end was cut by 3 bases, the J end by 2 bases, with 1 base between. The germline V gene has CDR1 LGHNA and CDR2 YNFKEQ. This CDR3 contains 11 residues. The CDR3 sequence: CASSQNYGYTF. DNA for the CDR3: TGTGCCAGCAGCCAGAACTATGGCTACACCTTC.

The V call is TRBV12-5, the J call TRBJ2-7; D ambiguous. V lost 3 bases, J lost 1 base, and 7 bases lay in between. The CDR3 extends over 13 amino acids. Germline V gene sequence: CDR1 LGHNT, CDR2 FRNRAP. The CDR3 reads CASGLKASYEQYF. As DNA, the CDR3 is TGTGCTAGTGGTTTAAAGGCTTCCTACGAGCAGTACTTC.

This clone was recorded only once. The V and J genes are TRBV10-2 and TRBJ2-3, with 10 positions matching TRBD2. The CDR3 is 14 residues long. V trimming: 7 bases; J trimming: 2 bases; junction bases outside the gene matches: 3. The germline gives CDR1 WSHSY, CDR2 SAAADI. CDR3: CASKGTSDTDTQYF. The CDR3 DNA reads TGCGCCAGCAAGGGGACTAGCGACACAGATACGCAGTATTTT.

V and J are TRBV7-9 and TRBJ2-7, with D hard to call. CDR1 SEHNR and CDR2 FQNEAQ come from the germline V gene (reference sequence). The CDR3 is 14 residues long. Trimming cost V 2 bases and J 0 bases, with 8 bases left between them. CDR3 nucleotides: TGTGCCAGCAGCTTATACAGTAACTCCTACGAGCAGTACTTC. It yields the protein CASSLYSNSYEQYF.

The V gene is TRBV19, the J gene TRBJ2-7; tentative D call: TRBD2 (5 bases). The CDR3 runs to 13 residues. Looked up from germline, CDR1 is LNHDA and CDR2 is SQIVND (reference sequence). Trimming removed 1 base at V and 2 bases at J, with 6 bases between. The CDR3 spells CASSIAGTYEQYF. The CDR3 coding sequence is TGTGCCAGTAGTATAGCCGGGACCTACGAGCAGTACTTC.

The rearrangement links TRBV9 to TRBJ2-2; D perhaps matches TRBD2 (5 bases). Trimming stripped 0 bases from V and 8 bases from J, with 11 bases between. The CDR3 extends over 14 amino acids. Germline V gene data show CDR1 as SGDLS and CDR2 as YYNGEE. The CDR3 spells CASSVGGGRGELFF. The CDR3, as DNA: TGTGCCAGCAGCGTAGGCGGAGGACGAGGGGAGCTGTTTTTT.

This clone was counted between two and nine times. V is TRBV28 and J is TRBJ2-7; D remains ambiguous. This CDR3 spans 18 amino acids. V lost 2 bases to trimming and J lost 2 bases, with 22 bases between them. Germline loops: CDR1 MDHEN, CDR2 SYDVKM. The CDR3 sequence: CASSLGPLPRTKPYEQYF. In nucleotides, the CDR3 is TGTGCCAGCAGTTTAGGACCTCTCCCCCGTACTAAGCCCTACGAGCAGTACTTC.

This rearrangement joins TRBV5-1 to TRBJ2-7; D is ambiguous. The CDR3 spans 13 residues. V was clipped by 4 bases and J by 4 bases, with 12 bases between them. In germline, CDR1 is SGHRS, CDR2 YFSETQ. CDR3 coding DNA: TGCGCCAGCAGCCGAGGACGGATGTACGAGCAGTACTTC. The encoded protein is CASSRGRMYEQYF.

The chain links TRBV7-2 to TRBJ2-1, with D maybe TRBD2 (5 bases). Germline V gene data show CDR1 as SGHTA and CDR2 as FQGNSA. This CDR3 is 15 amino acids long. V was shortened by 5 bases and J by 11 bases, with 22 bases between the two germline ends. This CDR3 is CASSQDRSNRGKQFF. CDR3 coding DNA: TGTGCCAGCAGCCAAGATAGGTCGAACCGGGGAAAGCAGTTCTTC.

J is TRBJ2-2 and V is TRBV9; 10 nucleotides agree with TRBD2. J gave up 0 bases and V 5 bases, and 7 bases lay outside the gene matches. The CDR3 runs to 17 residues. Germline loops: CDR1 SGDLS, CDR2 YYNGEE. CDR3 nucleotides: TGTGCCAGCAGGGAGGGGCTAGCGGGGGCGAACACCGGGGAGCTGTTTTTT. Translated, it gives CASREGLAGANTGELFF.

The V gene is TRBV25-1, the J gene TRBJ2-5, with 10 bases that match TRBD1. The CDR3 extends over 15 amino acids. After removal of 1 base from V and 4 bases from J, the junction contained 3 bases not matched to a gene. Germline V lookup: CDR1 MGHDK, CDR2 SYGVNS. The CDR3 DNA reads TGTGCCAGCAGTGAATCCAGGACAGGGGGAGAGACCCAGTACTTC. Translating it yields CASSESRTGGETQYF.

The chain has TRBV18 and TRBJ1-1; D gene unclear. The CDR3 sequence is 14 residues long. Trimming shortened V by 5 bases and J by 0 bases, and 10 bases separated the two germline ends. In germline, CDR1 is KGHSH, CDR2 LQKENI. CDR3 nucleotide sequence: TGTGCCAGCTCAACGGGCAGGTTGAACACTGAAGCTTTCTTT. Its protein product is CASSTGRLNTEAFF. The whole variable domain, remainder taken from reference TRBV18 and TRBJ1-1, is NAGVMQNPRHLVRRRGQEARLRCSPMKGHSHVYWYRQLPEEGLKFMVYLQKENIIDESGMPKERFSAEFPKEGPSILRIQQVVRGDSAAYFCASSTGRLNTEAFFGQGTRLTVV.

The V call is TRBV19, the J call TRBJ2-6, with D unresolved. V was trimmed by 1 base and J by 1 base, leaving 5 bases between them. The length of the CDR3 is 15 residues. CDR1 LNHDA and CDR2 SQIVND come from the germline V gene (reference sequence). CDR3 sequence reads: CASSIGGSGANVLTF. In nucleotides, the CDR3 is TGTGCCAGTAGTATAGGAGGATCTGGGGCCAACGTCCTGACTTTC.

This clone turned up a few times. The chain combines TRBV7-9 with TRBJ1-5; the D is unclear. Germline assignment: CDR1 SEHNR and CDR2 FQNEAQ (reference sequence). Trimming stripped 4 bases from V and 4 bases from J, with 11 bases between. The length of the CDR3 is 14 residues. CDR3 residues: CASSSSFLNQPQHF. As DNA, the CDR3 is TGTGCCAGCAGCTCATCGTTTTTGAATCAGCCCCAGCATTTT.

V and J are TRBV4-2 and TRBJ2-7; 11 bases are a match to TRBD2. This CDR3 comprises 15 residues. J was trimmed by 3 bases and V by 4 bases; bases with no gene match: 5. Germline-derived CDR1 and CDR2 are LGHNA and YNFKEQ. This chain's CDR3 is CASSPETSGVYEQYF. The CDR3 DNA reads as TGTGCCAGCAGCCCAGAGACTAGCGGGGTCTACGAGCAGTACTTC.

V is TRBV2 and J is TRBJ1-6; no firm D call. There are 15 residues in the CDR3. Per germline, CDR1 SNHLY and CDR2 FYNNEI. The germline V and J ends were trimmed by 6 bases and 0 bases, with 9 bases remaining between them. CDR3 bases: TGTGCCAGCAGGAGGGAGGACTCCTATAATTCACCCCTCCACTTT. This sequence encodes CASRREDSYNSPLHF.

This rearrangement joins TRBV6-5 to TRBJ2-3; D may be TRBD2 (5 bases). The germline V and J ends were trimmed by 2 bases and 2 bases, with 11 bases remaining between them. Germline V lookup: CDR1 MNHEY, CDR2 SVGAGI. The CDR3 has 15 residues. The CDR3 nucleotides read TGTGCCAGCAGTTACGGCGGGTTCCTCACAGATACGCAGTATTTT. Its translation: CASSYGGFLTDTQYF.

V and J are TRBV20-1 and TRBJ1-1; a possible D gene is TRBD1 (6 bases). Germline values: CDR1 DFQATT, CDR2 SNEGSKA (reference sequence). CDR3 size: 11 residues. V lost 3 bases to trimming and J lost 8 bases, with 10 bases between them. CDR3 amino acids: CSARSDREAFF. In DNA form, the CDR3 reads TGCAGTGCTAGGAGCGACAGGGAAGCTTTCTTT.

The gene calls are TRBV9 and TRBJ2-1; D tentatively reads TRBD1 or TRBD2 (5 bases each). With 4 bases removed from V and 1 base from J, the gap between germline ends came to 12 bases. Germline CDR1 and CDR2: SGDLS and YYNGEE. The CDR3 is 15 amino acids. CDR3 sequence: CASSRGGPSYNEQFF. The CDR3 DNA reads TGTGCCAGCAGCCGGGGCGGCCCTTCCTACAATGAGCAGTTCTTC.

The chain is built from TRBV2 and TRBJ2-3, with no clear D. Germline V gives CDR1 SNHLY, CDR2 FYNNEI. CDR3 length: 14 residues. V lost 3 bases to trimming and J lost 0 bases, with 7 bases between them. Here the CDR3 reads CASSDPRSTDTQYF. The CDR3 region has the DNA TGTGCCAGCAGTGACCCGCGAAGCACAGATACGCAGTATTTT.